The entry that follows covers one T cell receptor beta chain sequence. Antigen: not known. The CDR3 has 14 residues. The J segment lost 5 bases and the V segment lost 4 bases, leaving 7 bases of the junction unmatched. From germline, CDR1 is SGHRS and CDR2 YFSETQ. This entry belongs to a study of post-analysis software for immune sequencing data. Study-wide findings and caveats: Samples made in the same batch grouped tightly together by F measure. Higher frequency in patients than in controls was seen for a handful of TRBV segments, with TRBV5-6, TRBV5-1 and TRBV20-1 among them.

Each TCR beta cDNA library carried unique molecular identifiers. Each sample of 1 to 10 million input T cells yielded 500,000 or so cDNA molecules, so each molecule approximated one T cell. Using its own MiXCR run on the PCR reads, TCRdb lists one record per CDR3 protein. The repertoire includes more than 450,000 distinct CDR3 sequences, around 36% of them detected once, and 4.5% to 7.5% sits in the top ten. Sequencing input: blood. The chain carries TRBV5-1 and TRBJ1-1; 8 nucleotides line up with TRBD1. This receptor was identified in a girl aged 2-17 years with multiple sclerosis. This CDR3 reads CASSTTGGGTEAFF. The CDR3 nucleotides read TGCGCCAGCAGCACAACAGGGGGAGGGACTGAAGCTTTCTTT. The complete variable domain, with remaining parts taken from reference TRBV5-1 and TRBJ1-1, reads KAGVTQTPRYLIKTRGQQVTLSCSPISGHRSVSWYQQTPGQGLQFLFEYFSETQRNKGNFPGRFSGRQFSNSRSEMNVSTLELGDSALYLCASSTTGGGTEAFFGQGTRLTVV.